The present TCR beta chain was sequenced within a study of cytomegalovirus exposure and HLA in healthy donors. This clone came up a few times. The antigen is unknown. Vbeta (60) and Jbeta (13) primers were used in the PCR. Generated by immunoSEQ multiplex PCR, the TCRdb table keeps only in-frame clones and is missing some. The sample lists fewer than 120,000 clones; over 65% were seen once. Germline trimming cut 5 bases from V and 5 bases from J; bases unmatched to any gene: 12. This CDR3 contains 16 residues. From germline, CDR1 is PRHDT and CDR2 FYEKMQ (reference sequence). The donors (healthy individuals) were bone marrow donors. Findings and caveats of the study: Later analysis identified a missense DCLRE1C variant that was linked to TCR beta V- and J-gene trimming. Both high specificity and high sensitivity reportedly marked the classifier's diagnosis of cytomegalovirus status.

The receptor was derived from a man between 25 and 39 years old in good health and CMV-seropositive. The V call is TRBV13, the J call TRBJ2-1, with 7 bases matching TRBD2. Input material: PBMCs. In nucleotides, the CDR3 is TGTGCCAGCAGCGAGGCTCTGGGCCTAGCGGACAATGAGCAGTTCTTC. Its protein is CASSEALGLADNEQFF. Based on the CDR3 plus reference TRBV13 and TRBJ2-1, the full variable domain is AAGVIQSPRHLIKEKRETATLKCYPIPRHDTVYWYQQGPGQDPQFLISFYEKMQSDKGSIPDRFSAQQFSDYHSELNMSSLELGDSALYFCASSEALGLADNEQFFGPGTRLTVL.